The clone carrying this TCR beta chain was observed a few times. Its target is unknown. From the reads, TCRdb called clonotypes with MiXCR, one entry per CDR3 protein. This table has about 830,000 distinct CDR3 sequences, approximately 32% appearing once. The CDR3 runs 12 residues. Germline V gene data show CDR1 as MNHNS and CDR2 as SASEGT. With 3 bases removed from V and 2 bases from J, the gap between germline ends came to 4 bases. These data are taken from a study of T cell repertoires in cytomegalovirus infection. On the study more broadly: Matching HLA type, along with CMV infection, was indicated by public TCR beta signatures.

The TCR sequence derives from a human donor in good health (CMV status not recorded). Some clones in this sample may be carry-over from other donors' samples. The source material was cultured CD8+ T cells from PBMCs, sampled from culture after CMV antigen stimulation. The V call is TRBV6-1, the J call TRBJ1-1; unclear D gene. The CDR3 sequence is CASSDINTEAFF. CDR3 nucleotides: TGTGCCAGCAGTGACATAAACACTGAAGCTTTCTTT.